This is a list of T cell receptor beta chains from one sample in a study of blood T cell repertoires in COVID-19. Sequenced by immunoSEQ multiplex PCR; TCRdb stores in-frame clones only, minus some. The table includes fewer than 350,000 clones, less than 85% detected once. The sample consisted of PBMCs or T cells enriched from blood (not recorded which). These receptors all stem from a woman in her 30s who had been exposed to COVID-19. Both conserved end residues are part of each CDR3.

>TRBV6-2/TRBV6-3
CASSYSKGTSGSAEQFF
>TRBV19
CASSIDLATGSYNEQFF
>TRBV3-1/TRBV3-2
CASSHNGEGEKLFF
>TRBV6-5
CASSYRGGPYNSPLHF
>TRBV11-2
CASSFNEGYTEAFF
>TRBV4-1
CASSQDLPGNQPQHF
>TRBV19
CASQGQAYSPLHF
>TRBV29-1
CSVWTVNTEAFF
>TRBV19
CASSSLGGELFF
>TRBV19
CASSGNTDTQYF
>TRBV5-1
CASSLSYEQFF
>TRBV28
CASSLLRSTYF
>TRBV24-1
CATSDGTGLHEQYF
>TRBV5-1
CASSFFQGASSGANVLTF
>TRBV11-2
CASSLVRTSNTGELFF
>TRBV28
CASSSPRQGGETQYF
>TRBV4-1
CASSQESRLEAFF
>TRBV29-1
CSVSGTDNEKLFF
>TRBV11-2
CASSWTGGLESPLHF
>TRBV23-1
CASSQTSGTSELRYNSPLHF
>TRBV7-8
CASRPFTSTYEQYF
>TRBV4-1
CASSQSDTGELFF
>TRBV18
CASSPTRSGRAWDEQFF
>TRBV19
CASSILPGQGSTDTQYF
>TRBV28
CASSSYEKLFF
>TRBV6-5
CAVGDRNTGELFF
>TRBV5-5
CASSFSGGGLTTEAFF
>TRBV5-4
CASSPPGLAGGKQYF
>TRBV19
CASSDRGRGYGYTF
>TRBV5-8
CASSLETGVFGETQYF
>TRBV6-4
CASRPSSGSYGETQYF
>TRBV5-6
CASSLVGTHGYTF
>TRBV9
CASSPTGVDGQPQHF
>TRBV7-8
CASSLMSQAGNTIYF
>TRBV9
CASSGGFWGTGELFF
>TRBV28
CASSFLAYEQYF
>TRBV12-3/TRBV12-4
CASSPRREGEQYF
>TRBV5-6
CASSSLTANEQYF
>TRBV28
CASSPPGKINYGYTF
>TRBV15
CATTSIAGGTDTQYF
>TRBV6-2/TRBV6-3
CASSYGSGNNQPQHF
>TRBV3-1/TRBV3-2
CASSQVGAGGDTQYF
>TRBV7-9
CASSSFAYDPARQTQYF
>TRBV12-1
CASSPWDRWPDGYTF
>TRBV14
CASSQVGLSFTDTQYF
>TRBV7-2
CASSLALSGGFQETQYF
>TRBV7-2
CASSLLGTDYLHDSPLHF
>TRBV19
CASSRDSGVYNEQFF
>TRBV6-1
CASSEGTSGRYEQYF
>TRBV9
CASSVGAGNGYTF
>TRBV5-4
CASSVTGAGGYTF
>TRBV6-5
CASSSTPGTEAFF